This TCR beta chain was recorded in a study of blood T cell repertoires in COVID-19. As for the study in general: Sites in the United States, Italy and Spain provided acute and convalescent COVID-19 samples.

V dropped 1 base and J dropped 8; count of bases not matched to a gene: 7. There are 15 residues in the CDR3. CDR1 and CDR2 (germline): SGHTA, FQGNSA. In the original analysis: Estimated nucleated cell counts came from reference gene primer amplification. Assay used: immunoSEQ multiplex PCR; TCRdb lists only in-frame clones, some missing. V and J calls and clone size follow that table, whereas D and trimming were derived from the DNA. This table has 150,000 or so clones, 65% to 85% appearing once. A single count supports this clone. The receptor comes from a woman aged 55-70 years with acute or convalescent COVID-19. The genes are TRBV7-2 and TRBJ1-2; 10 nucleotides agree with TRBD1. The specimen sequenced was peripheral blood. The CDR3 reads CASSLGRQGARGYTF. The DNA for the CDR3 is TGTGCCAGCAGCTTAGGGAGACAGGGGGCAAGGGGCTACACCTTC.